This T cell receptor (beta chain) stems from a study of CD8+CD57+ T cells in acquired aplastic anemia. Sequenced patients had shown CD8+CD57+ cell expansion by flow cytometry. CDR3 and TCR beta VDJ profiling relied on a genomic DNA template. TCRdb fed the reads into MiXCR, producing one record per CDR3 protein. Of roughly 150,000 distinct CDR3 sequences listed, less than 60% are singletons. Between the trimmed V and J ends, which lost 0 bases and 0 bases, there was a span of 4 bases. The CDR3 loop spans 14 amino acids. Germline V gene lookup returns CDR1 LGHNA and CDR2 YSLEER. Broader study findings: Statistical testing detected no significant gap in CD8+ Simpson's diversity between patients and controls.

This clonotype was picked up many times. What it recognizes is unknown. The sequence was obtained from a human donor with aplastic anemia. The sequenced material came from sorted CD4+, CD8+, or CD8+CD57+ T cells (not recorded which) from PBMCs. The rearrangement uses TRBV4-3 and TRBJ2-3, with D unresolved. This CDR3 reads CASSQDQSTDTQYF. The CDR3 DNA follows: TGCGCCAGCAGCCAAGATCAAAGCACAGATACGCAGTATTTT.